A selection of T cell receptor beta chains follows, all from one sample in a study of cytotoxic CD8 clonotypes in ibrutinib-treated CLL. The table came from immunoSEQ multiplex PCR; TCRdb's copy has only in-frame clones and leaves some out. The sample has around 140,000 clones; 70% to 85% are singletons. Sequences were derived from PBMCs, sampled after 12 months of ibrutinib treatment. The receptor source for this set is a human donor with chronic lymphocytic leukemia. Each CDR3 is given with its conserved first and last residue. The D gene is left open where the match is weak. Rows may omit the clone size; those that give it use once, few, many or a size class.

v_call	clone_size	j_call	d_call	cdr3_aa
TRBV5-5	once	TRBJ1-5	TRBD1	CASSWGQGVSQPQHF
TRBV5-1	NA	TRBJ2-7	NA	CASSSTGSSYEQYF
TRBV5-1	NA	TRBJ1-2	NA	CASSAARDYGYTF
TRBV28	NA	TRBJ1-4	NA	CASSSPSAGLDEKLFF
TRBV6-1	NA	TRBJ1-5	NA	CASNLNSNQPQHF
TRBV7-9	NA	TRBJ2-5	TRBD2	CASSRTSGGQETQYF
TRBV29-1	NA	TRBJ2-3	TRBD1	CSATGGRADTQYF
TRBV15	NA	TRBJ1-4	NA	CATSRRRENEKLFF
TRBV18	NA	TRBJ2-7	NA	CASSLEGAAYEQYF
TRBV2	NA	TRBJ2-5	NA	CASSGHYTKETQYF
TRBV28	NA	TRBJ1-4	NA	CASSAPVVIQATNEKLFF
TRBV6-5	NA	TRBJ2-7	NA	CASSYSGVVYEQYF
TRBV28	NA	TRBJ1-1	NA	CASSLSYRAGVAFF
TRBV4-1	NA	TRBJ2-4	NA	CASSQGLPDHAKNIQYF
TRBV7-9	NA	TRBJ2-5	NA	CASSLLAGSIFFETQYF
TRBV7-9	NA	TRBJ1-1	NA	CASSGTLNTEAFF
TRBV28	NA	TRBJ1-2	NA	CASSRRGTNYGYTF
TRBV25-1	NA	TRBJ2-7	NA	CASQAVYEQYF
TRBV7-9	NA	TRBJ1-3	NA	CASSFAGGNTIYF
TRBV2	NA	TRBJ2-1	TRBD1	CASRTGQGYNEQFF
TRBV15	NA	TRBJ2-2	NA	CATSSALTDYPGELFF
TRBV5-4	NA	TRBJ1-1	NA	CASNTAGQGRDTEAFF
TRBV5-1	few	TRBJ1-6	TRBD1	CASSLRDRGTNSPLHF
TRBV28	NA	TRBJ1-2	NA	CASQGGGNYGYTF
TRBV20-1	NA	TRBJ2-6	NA	CSASRGNVLTF